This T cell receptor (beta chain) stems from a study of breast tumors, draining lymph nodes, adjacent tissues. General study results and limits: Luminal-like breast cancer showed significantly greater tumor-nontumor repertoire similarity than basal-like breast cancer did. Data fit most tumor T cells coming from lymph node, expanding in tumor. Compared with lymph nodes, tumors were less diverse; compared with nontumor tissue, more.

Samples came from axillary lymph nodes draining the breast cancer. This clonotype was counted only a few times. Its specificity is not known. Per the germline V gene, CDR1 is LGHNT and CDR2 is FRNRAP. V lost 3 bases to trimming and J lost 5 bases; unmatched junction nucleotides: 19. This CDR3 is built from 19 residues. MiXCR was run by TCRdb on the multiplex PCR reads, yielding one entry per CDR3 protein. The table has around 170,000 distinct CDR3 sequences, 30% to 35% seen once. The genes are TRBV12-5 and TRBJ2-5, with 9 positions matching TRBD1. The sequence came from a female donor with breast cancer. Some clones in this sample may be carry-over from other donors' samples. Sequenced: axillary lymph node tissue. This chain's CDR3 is CASGFVWTGGTGKGETQYF. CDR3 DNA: TGTGCTAGTGGTTTCGTCTGGACTGGGGGGACAGGGAAAGGGGAGACCCAGTACTTC.